Following are 18 T cell receptor beta chains from one sample sequenced in a study of T cell responses to AZD1222 COVID-19 vaccine. Generated by immunoSEQ multiplex PCR, the TCRdb table keeps only in-frame clones and is missing some. Here the sample spans 130,000 or so clones, roughly 93% being singletons. This specimen consisted of peripheral blood, obtained on day 0 of AZD1222 vaccination. The receptors stem from an adult in good health.

The genes are TRBV28 and TRBJ2-7, with D possibly matching TRBD2 (6 bases). Trimming removed 5 bases at V and 4 bases at J, with 15 bases between. The length of the CDR3 is 14 residues. CDR1 is MDHEN and CDR2 is SYDVKM in the germline V gene. CDR3: CASSPPGLNYEQYF. The CDR3 coding sequence is TGTGCCAGCAGTCCTCCGGGACTCAATTACGAGCAGTACTTC.

This chain uses TRBV5-1 with TRBJ2-7; the D gene is possibly TRBD1 (6 bases). The CDR3 spans 17 residues. The V gene's germline CDR1 is SGHRS and CDR2 YFSETQ. Trimming took 0 bases from V and 3 from J, leaving 19 bases between them. The CDR3 sequence: CASSLGVSGQTVYEQYF. The CDR3 DNA reads as TGCGCCAGCAGCTTGGGGGTTTCTGGACAGACCGTCTACGAGCAGTACTTC.

The sample holds one count of this clone. V gene TRBV7-2 combines with J gene TRBJ2-1; TRBD1 matches at 9 bases. Trimming at V came to 6 bases and at J to 5 bases, leaving 8 bases not matched to a gene. The CDR3 is made up of 15 amino acids. In germline, CDR1 is SGHTA, CDR2 FQGNSA. DNA of the CDR3: TGTGCCAGCAGTTTAACAGGGGGCGAACACAATGAGCAGTTCTTC. The encoded protein is CASSLTGGEHNEQFF.

The chain links TRBV18 to TRBJ1-6; no clear D gene. The V gene's germline CDR1 is KGHSH and CDR2 LQKENI. V was trimmed by 2 bases and J by 10 bases, leaving 15 bases between them. The CDR3 is made up of 15 amino acids. The chain's CDR3 is CASSPEVNQQSPLHF. The CDR3 region has the DNA TGTGCCAGCTCACCAGAGGTGAATCAGCAGTCACCCCTCCACTTT.

The rearrangement links TRBV25-1 to TRBJ1-1, with D possibly TRBD1 on 6 matching bases. V lost 4 bases to trimming and J lost 1 base, with 10 bases between them. Germline V lookup: CDR1 MGHDK, CDR2 SYGVNS. The CDR3 length is 14 residues. CDR3 in amino acids: CASSVGQPNTEAFF. The CDR3 nucleotides read TGTGCCAGCAGTGTTGGACAGCCGAACACTGAAGCTTTCTTT.

This clone showed up just once. The genes are TRBV19 and TRBJ1-2; D possibly corresponds to TRBD1 (5 bases). The V gene's germline CDR1 is LNHDA and CDR2 SQIVND (reference sequence). V was trimmed by 3 bases and J by 7 bases, leaving 12 bases between them. This CDR3 has 13 residues. The chain's CDR3 is CASSIDARGGYTF. Here the CDR3 DNA reads TGTGCCAGTAGTATCGACGCGAGGGGTGGCTACACCTTC.

This chain connects TRBV9 to TRBJ2-5; the match to TRBD2 covers 8 bases. With 5 bases clipped from V and 1 base from J, the junction kept 10 bases outside the gene matches. The CDR3 sequence is 16 residues long. Germline V gives CDR1 SGDLS, CDR2 YYNGEE. The chain's CDR3 is CASSPGAGGLQETQYF. CDR3 nucleotide sequence: TGTGCCAGCAGTCCTGGGGCGGGAGGCCTCCAAGAGACCCAGTACTTC.

The CDR3 loop reads CASSLGTDEAFF. The CDR3 nucleotides are TGTGCCAGCAGCTTAGGGACAGATGAAGCTTTCTTT. V is TRBV7-9 and J is TRBJ1-1; weak D call: TRBD1 (6 bases). The CDR3 sequence is 12 residues long. Germline V gene data show CDR1 as SEHNR and CDR2 as FQNEAQ (reference sequence). The V end lost 1 base, the J end lost 7 bases, and 7 bases lay between the germline ends.

The V call is TRBV7-2, the J call TRBJ1-5; no reliable D call. The CDR3 runs 15 residues. Germline V lookup: CDR1 SGHTA, CDR2 FQGNSA. Trimming pared 1 base from V and 0 bases from J, leaving 7 bases between. CDR3 sequence reads: CASSLDGYSNQPQHF. The CDR3 nucleotides read TGTGCCAGCAGCTTAGACGGTTATAGCAATCAGCCCCAGCATTTT.

The chain couples TRBV6-5 to TRBJ2-7; tentative D call: TRBD1 (5 bases). This CDR3 has 15 residues. V was trimmed by 0 bases and J by 5 bases, leaving 14 bases between them. Germline-derived CDR1 and CDR2 are MNHEY and SVGAGI. Here the CDR3 DNA reads TGTGCCAGCAGTTACTCGACCCATCAGGGCCACGAGCAGTACTTC. Its protein is CASSYSTHQGHEQYF.

This sequence joins TRBV29-1 and TRBJ1-4; TRBD1 is a possible D gene (6 bases). Germline loops: CDR1 SQVTM, CDR2 ANQGSEA. The CDR3 spans 13 residues. V lost 4 bases, J lost 6 bases, and 12 bases lay in between. The CDR3 sequence: CSVGRTADEKLFF. The CDR3 DNA sequence: TGCAGCGTTGGCCGGACAGCTGATGAAAAACTGTTTTTT. The complete variable domain, with remaining parts taken from reference TRBV29-1 and TRBJ1-4, reads SAVISQKPSRDICQRGTSLTIQCQVDSQVTMMFWYRQQPGQSLTLIATANQGSEATYESGFVIDKFPISRPNLTFSTLTVSNMSPEDSSIYLCSVGRTADEKLFFGSGTQLSVL.

The J gene is TRBJ2-2, the V gene TRBV7-7; tentative D call: TRBD2 (7 bases). The CDR3 is 18 amino acids. V dropped 3 bases and J dropped 0 bases, with 17 bases sitting between them. The germline V gene has CDR1 SSHAT and CDR2 FNYEAQ (reference sequence). The CDR3 loop is CASSFCREGVANTGELFF. In nucleotides, the CDR3 is TGTGCCAGCAGCTTTTGTAGGGAGGGGGTCGCGAACACCGGGGAGCTGTTTTTT.

This sequence joins TRBV19 and TRBJ1-1; D not certain. The germline V and J ends were trimmed by 3 bases and 1 base, with 12 bases remaining between them. The germline CDR1 and CDR2 sequences are LNHDA and SQIVND (reference sequence). The CDR3 is made up of 15 amino acids. CDR3: CASSIPGSTNTEAFF. The CDR3 region has the DNA TGTGCCAGTAGTATCCCAGGCAGCACGAACACTGAAGCTTTCTTT.

This chain links TRBV10-1 with TRBJ2-4, with D possibly being TRBD2 (5 bases). Germline V gene data show CDR1 as WNHNN and CDR2 as SYGVQD (reference sequence). Trimming pared 4 bases from V and 1 base from J, leaving 5 bases between. The CDR3 spans 13 residues. This CDR3 is CASSGGAKNIQYF. In DNA form, the CDR3 reads TGCGCCAGCAGTGGAGGGGCCAAAAACATTCAGTACTTC.

The chain employs TRBV9 and TRBJ1-2, with 10 bases identical to TRBD1. Germline V gene lookup returns CDR1 SGDLS and CDR2 YYNGEE. V shed 4 bases, J shed 0 bases, and the junction held 3 bases outside the gene matches. CDR3 length: 15 amino acids. The CDR3 DNA is TGTGCCAGCAGCTTCGGGACAGGGGCTAACTATGGCTACACCTTC. This encodes CASSFGTGANYGYTF.

This rearrangement joins TRBV30 to TRBJ1-2; D ambiguous. The CDR3 is made up of 14 amino acids. Germline CDR1 reads GTSNPN; CDR2 reads SVGIG (reference sequence). Between the trimmed V and J ends, which lost 2 bases and 0 bases, there was a span of 10 bases. In DNA, the CDR3 is TGTGCCTGGAGTAGCGCAGGAGCTAACTATGGCTACACCTTC. Translating gives CAWSSAGANYGYTF.

In DNA form, the CDR3 reads TGTGCCTGGAGTCGGCCTCGGACAGGGCCTGGCTACACCTTC. Encoded protein: CAWSRPRTGPGYTF. The rearrangement joins TRBV30 to TRBJ1-2, with 8 bases matching TRBD1. Germline values: CDR1 GTSNPN, CDR2 SVGIG (reference sequence). The CDR3 contains 14 residues. With 2 bases clipped from V and 7 bases from J, the junction kept 9 bases outside the gene matches.

The chain carries TRBV27 and TRBJ2-3; 9 bases are a match to TRBD2. V was pared by 6 bases and J by 7 bases, with 11 bases of the junction left unmatched. Germline V gives CDR1 MNHEY, CDR2 SMNVEV (reference sequence). This CDR3 spans 15 amino acids. The CDR3 bases are TGTGCCAGCAGATCGACTAGCGGACTCACGAATACGCAGTATTTT. Its translation: CASRSTSGLTNTQYF.